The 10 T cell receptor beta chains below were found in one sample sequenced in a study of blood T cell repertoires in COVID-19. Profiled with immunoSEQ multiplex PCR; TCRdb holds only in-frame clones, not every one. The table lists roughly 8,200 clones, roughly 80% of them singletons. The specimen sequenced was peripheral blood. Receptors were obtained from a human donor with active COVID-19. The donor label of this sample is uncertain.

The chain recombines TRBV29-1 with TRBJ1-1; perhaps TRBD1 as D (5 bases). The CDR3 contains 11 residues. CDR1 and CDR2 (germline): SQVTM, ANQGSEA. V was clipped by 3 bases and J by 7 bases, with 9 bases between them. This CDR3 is CSVDRANEAFF. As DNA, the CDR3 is TGCAGCGTTGACAGGGCAAATGAAGCTTTCTTT.

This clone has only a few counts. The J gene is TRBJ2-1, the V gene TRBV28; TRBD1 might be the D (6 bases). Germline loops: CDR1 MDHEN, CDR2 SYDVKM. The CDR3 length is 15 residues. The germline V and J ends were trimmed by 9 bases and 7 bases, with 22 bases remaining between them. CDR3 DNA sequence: TGTGCCAGTCCGCCGGAACAGGGTCTGATTAATGAGCAGTTCTTC. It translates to CASPPEQGLINEQFF.

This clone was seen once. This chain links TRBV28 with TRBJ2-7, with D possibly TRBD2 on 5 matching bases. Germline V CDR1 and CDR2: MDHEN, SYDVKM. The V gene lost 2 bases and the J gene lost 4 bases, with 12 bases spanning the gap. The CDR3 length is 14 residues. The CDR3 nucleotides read TGTGCCAGCAGTTTAATAGCGAGGATTTACGAGCAGTACTTC. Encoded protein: CASSLIARIYEQYF.

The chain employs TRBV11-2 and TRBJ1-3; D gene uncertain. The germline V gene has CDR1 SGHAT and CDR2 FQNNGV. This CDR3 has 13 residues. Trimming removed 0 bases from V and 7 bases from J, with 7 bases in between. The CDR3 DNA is TGTGCCAGCAGCTTAGATGTTCGGAACACCATATATTTT. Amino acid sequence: CASSLDVRNTIYF.

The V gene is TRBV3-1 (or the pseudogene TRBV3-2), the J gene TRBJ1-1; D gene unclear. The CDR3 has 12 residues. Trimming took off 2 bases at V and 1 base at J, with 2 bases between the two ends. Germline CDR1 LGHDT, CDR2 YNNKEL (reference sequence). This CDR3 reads CASSQQNTEAFF. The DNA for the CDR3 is TGTGCCAGCAGCCAACAGAACACTGAAGCTTTCTTT.

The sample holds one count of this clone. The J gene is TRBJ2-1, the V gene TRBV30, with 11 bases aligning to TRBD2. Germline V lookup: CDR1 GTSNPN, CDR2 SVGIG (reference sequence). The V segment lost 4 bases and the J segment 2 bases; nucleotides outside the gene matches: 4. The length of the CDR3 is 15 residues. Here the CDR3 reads CAWTSGRPAYNEQFF. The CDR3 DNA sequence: TGTGCCTGGACTAGCGGGAGGCCCGCCTACAATGAGCAGTTCTTC.

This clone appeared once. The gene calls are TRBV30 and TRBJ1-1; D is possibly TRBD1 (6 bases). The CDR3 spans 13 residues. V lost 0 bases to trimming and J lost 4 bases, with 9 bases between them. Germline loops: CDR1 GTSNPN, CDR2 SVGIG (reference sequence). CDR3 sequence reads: CAWSVLGGTEAFF. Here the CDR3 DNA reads TGTGCCTGGAGTGTTTTAGGGGGCACTGAAGCTTTCTTT. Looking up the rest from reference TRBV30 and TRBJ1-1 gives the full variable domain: SQTIHQWPATLVQPVGSPLSLECTVEGTSNPNLYWYRQAAGRGLQLLFYSVGIGQISSEVPQNLSASRPQDRQFILSSKKLLLSDSGFYLCAWSVLGGTEAFFGQGTRLTVV.

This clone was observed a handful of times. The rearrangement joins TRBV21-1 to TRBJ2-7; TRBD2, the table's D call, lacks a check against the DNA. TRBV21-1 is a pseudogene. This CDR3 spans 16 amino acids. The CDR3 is CASSKGRPSPTWEQYF. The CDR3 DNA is TGTGCCAGCAGCAAAGGGCGGCCGAGTCCTACGTGGGAGCAGTACTTC.

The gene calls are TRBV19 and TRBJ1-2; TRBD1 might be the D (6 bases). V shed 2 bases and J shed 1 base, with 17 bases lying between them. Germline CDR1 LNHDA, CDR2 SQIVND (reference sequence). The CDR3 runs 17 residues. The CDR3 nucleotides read TGTGCCAGTAGTATATTTACCCCGGACAGAGTTAACTATGGCTACACCTTC. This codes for CASSIFTPDRVNYGYTF.

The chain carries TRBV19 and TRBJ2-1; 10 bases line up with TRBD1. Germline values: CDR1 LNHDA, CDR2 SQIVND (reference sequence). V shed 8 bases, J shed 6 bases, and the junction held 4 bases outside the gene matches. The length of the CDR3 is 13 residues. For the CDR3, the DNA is TGTGCCAGTCGACAGGGGGCCGTCAATGAGCAGTTCTTC. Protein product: CASRQGAVNEQFF.